The 2 T cell receptor beta chains in this list originate from one sample, sequenced in a study of T cell responses to AZD1222 COVID-19 vaccine. This table comes from immunoSEQ multiplex PCR, and its TCRdb copy is limited to in-frame clones, with some not included. The sample records more than 95,000 clones, around nine tenths being singletons. Sequences were derived from peripheral blood, sampled 28 days after the second AZD1222 dose. The receptors shown here come from an adult who received the AZD1222 COVID-19 vaccine.

The chain employs TRBV5-1 and TRBJ2-5, with D unclear. There are 15 residues in the CDR3. Germline loops: CDR1 SGHRS, CDR2 YFSETQ. Trimming pared 0 bases from V and 2 bases from J, leaving 11 bases between. The CDR3 DNA follows: TGCGCCAGCAGCTTGGACGATAGGGCGCAAGAGACCCAGTACTTC. This encodes CASSLDDRAQETQYF. The variable domain in full, completed from reference TRBV5-1 and TRBJ2-5, reads KAGVTQTPRYLIKTRGQQVTLSCSPISGHRSVSWYQQTPGQGLQFLFEYFSETQRNKGNFPGRFSGRQFSNSRSEMNVSTLELGDSALYLCASSLDDRAQETQYFGPGTRLLVL.

The rearrangement links TRBV11-3 to TRBJ1-1, with 9 bases matching TRBD1. CDR1 is SGHNT and CDR2 is YENEEA in the germline V gene. The CDR3 has 14 residues. After removal of 5 bases from V and 1 base from J, the junction contained 2 bases not matched to a gene. The CDR3 region is CASSRGQGNTEAFF. The DNA of the CDR3 is TGTGCCAGCAGCCGGGGACAGGGGAACACTGAAGCTTTCTTT.